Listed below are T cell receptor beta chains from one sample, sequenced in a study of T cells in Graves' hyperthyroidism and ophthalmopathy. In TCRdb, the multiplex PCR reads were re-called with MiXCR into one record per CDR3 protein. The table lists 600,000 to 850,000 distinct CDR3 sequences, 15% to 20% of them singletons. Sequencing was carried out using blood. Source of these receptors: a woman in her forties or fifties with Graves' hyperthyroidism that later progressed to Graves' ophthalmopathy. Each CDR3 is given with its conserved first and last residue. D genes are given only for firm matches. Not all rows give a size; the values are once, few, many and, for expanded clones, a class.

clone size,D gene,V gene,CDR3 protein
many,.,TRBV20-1,CSASKDSTDTQYF
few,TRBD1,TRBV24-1,CATSDSTGSSYEQYF
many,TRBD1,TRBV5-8,CASSHGSGGFTDTQYF
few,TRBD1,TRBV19,CASSIEDRGYNEQFF
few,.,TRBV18,CASSPDRSHNSPLHF
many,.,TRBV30,CAWSTSQTMNTEAFF
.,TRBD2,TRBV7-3,CASGFTGGSSYEQYF
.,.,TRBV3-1,CASSPTGRELFF
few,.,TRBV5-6,CASSLGYLGDPYGYTF
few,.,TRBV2,CASNVQQIYGYTF
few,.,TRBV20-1,CSARVSKTYEQYF
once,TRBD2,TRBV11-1,CASSARLAGDNEQFF
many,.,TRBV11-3,CASSLEDQPYNEQFF
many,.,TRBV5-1,CASSTTGTEAFF
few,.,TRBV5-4,CASSLGGQGTYNEQFF
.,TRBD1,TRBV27,CASSLGRGPSGANVLTF
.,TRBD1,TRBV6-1,CASTPFTGGEQYF
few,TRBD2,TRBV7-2,CASSSALAGGSGELFF
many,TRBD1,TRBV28,CASSLLGDRGANTEAFF
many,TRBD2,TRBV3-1,CASSRILAGVQFF
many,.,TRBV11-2,CASSLQAGPNTEAFF
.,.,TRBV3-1,CASSPPGSNTEAFF
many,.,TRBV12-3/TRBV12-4,CASRWDSTPYEQYF
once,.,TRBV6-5,CASSYRNREPYEQYF
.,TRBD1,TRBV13,CASRHLKGSRGYEQYF
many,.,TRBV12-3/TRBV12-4,CASSLGDAYEQYF
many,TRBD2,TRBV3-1,CASSPRGGWTDTQYF
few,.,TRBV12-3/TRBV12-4,CASSFSSYNEQFF
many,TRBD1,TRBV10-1,CASSESGQGTEAFF
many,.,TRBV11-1,CASSLTGTGELFF
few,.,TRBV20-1,CSARKAGSTEAFF
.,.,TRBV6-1,CASSYGIIYGYTF